Included here is one T cell receptor beta chain sequence, with context. Sequencing used immunoSEQ multiplex PCR; TCRdb keeps in-frame clones, though not all of them. The repertoire holds 1,500,000 or so clones, about 96% seen once, with 1% to 1.5% in the top ten. The record originates from a study of shared clonotypes between healthy human individuals. Between the trimmed V and J ends, which lost 4 bases and 0 bases, there was a span of 14 bases. Germline loops: CDR1 SGHTS, CDR2 YDEGEE. CDR3 length equals 16 residues. The chain links TRBV5-8 to TRBJ2-1; possibly TRBD2 for D (6 bases). The sequence came from a man younger than 45 in good health. The source material was naive CD4+ T cells sorted from blood. Subset reported: CD45RA+ positively selected. The DNA of the CDR3 is TGTGCCAGCAGCCGGGGACTTTCCTACTCCTACAATGAGCAGTTCTTC. Residues: CASSRGLSYSYNEQFF. Looking up the rest from reference TRBV5-8 and TRBJ2-1 gives the full variable domain: EAGVTQSPTHLIKTRGQQATLRCSPISGHTSVYWYQQALGLGLQFLLWYDEGEERNRGNFPPRFSGRQFPNYSSELNVNALELEDSALYLCASSRGLSYSYNEQFFGPGTRLTVL.